The clone carrying this T cell receptor beta chain was detected only a few times. Its antigen is unidentified. TCRdb used MiXCR to reprocess the 5' RACE reads, holding one entry per CDR3 protein. The sample has hundreds of thousands of distinct CDR3 sequences, 15% to 20% seen once. These data are taken from a study of T-cell memory formation after mild COVID-19. Whole-study context: Largely, the TCR clusters proved donor specific. General study results and limits: Several responding clones turned up in pre-infection memory, indicating that cross-reactive memory may have taken part.

The V and J ends lost 4 bases and 4 bases respectively, with 15 bases between them. The CDR3 runs to 15 residues. Looked up from germline, CDR1 is SGHDT and CDR2 is YYEEEE. The clonotype was recovered from an adult woman who had mild COVID-19 (a few samples of this study predate the infection). Cell type and time point are not known. The genes are TRBV5-6 and TRBJ2-1; maybe TRBD2 (6 bases). The sequenced sample consisted of PBMCs or a T cell subset sorted from them (not recorded which). CDR3 sequence: CASSQAGRAYNEQFF. CDR3 DNA sequence: TGTGCCAGCAGCCAGGCGGGGCGGGCTTACAATGAGCAGTTCTTC.